This TCR beta chain is drawn from a study of tumor-infiltrating lymphocytes in primary liver carcinoma. V lost 5 bases and J lost 11, with 25 bases in between. This CDR3 region has 15 residues. Germline CDR1 reads SGHAT; CDR2 reads FQNNGV. Investigators took RNA and DNA out together from 20-30 mg of unsorted bulk tissue. Priming with a constant-region primer yielded TCR beta cDNA from 400 to 500 ng total RNA. Nested multiplex PCR, run for three rounds with slightly modified ARM-PCR, yielded TCR beta libraries. TRBV1-TRBV30 forward primers and a C-beta reverse primer were used in the first two PCR rounds, which each ran for about 11 cycles. TCRdb used MiXCR to reprocess the multiplex PCR reads, holding one entry per CDR3 protein. The table records fewer than 250,000 distinct CDR3 sequences, roughly 80% of them present only once.

V usage is TRBV11-2 and J usage is TRBJ2-7; D gene uncertain. The clonotype comes from a man aged 35-49 years with primary liver carcinoma and hepatitis B virus infection. Sequences were obtained from tumor tissue from primary liver carcinoma. The CDR3 protein is CASSTGRLYARKKYF. The CDR3 nucleotides read TGTGCCAGCAGCACCGGACGCCTTTACGCGCGCAAGAAGTACTTC.